These T cell receptor beta chains were read from a single sample in a study of cytomegalovirus exposure and HLA in healthy donors. Using immunoSEQ multiplex PCR, the repertoire was profiled, and TCRdb retains in-frame clones only, with some absent. The profile shows around 150,000 clones, around 80% of them singletons. The specimen sequenced was PBMCs. The source of these receptors is a man in his forties or fifties in good health and CMV-seropositive. Each CDR3 is given with its conserved first and last residue. Fields, in order: D gene, J gene, clone size, V gene, CDR3 DNA, CDR3 protein. The D gene is left open where the match is weak. Where a row states a size, it is once, few, many or the class of an expanded clone; other rows omit it.

>.|TRBJ2-2|.|TRBV5-8
TGTGCCAGCAGCTTGCAGGACACTCGGGAGCTGTTTTTT
CASSLQDTRELFF
>TRBD1|TRBJ1-1|few|TRBV25-1
TGTGCCAGCAGTGCGGACAGGGTGTTTGCTGAAGCTTTCTTT
CASSADRVFAEAFF
>TRBD1|TRBJ2-6|.|TRBV5-4
TGTGCCAGCAGTTCCACCGGGACAGGGTGGCTCTCTGGGGCCAACGTCCTGACTTTC
CASSSTGTGWLSGANVLTF
>TRBD1|TRBJ1-4|.|TRBV5-4
TGTGCCAGCAGCTTACGGACAGGGGGCATCGATGAAAAACTGTTTTTT
CASSLRTGGIDEKLFF
>TRBD1|TRBJ2-2|few|TRBV5-1
TGCGCCAGCAGTTTTAGGGGACAGGGGGCGCGGAACACCGGGGAGCTGTTTTTT
CASSFRGQGARNTGELFF
>.|TRBJ1-2|.|TRBV7-8
TGTGCCAGCAGCACCCACGTAGGGGCGTATGGCTACACCTTC
CASSTHVGAYGYTF
>.|TRBJ1-1|.|TRBV27
TGTGCCAGCAGTTTCATGGGGCGGCCAGCTTTCTTT
CASSFMGRPAFF
>TRBD1|TRBJ2-7|.|TRBV29-1
TGCAGCGTTGTGGTTGGGGGACAGGGGGCTTCCTACGAGCAGTACTTC
CSVVVGGQGASYEQYF
>TRBD1|TRBJ2-7|few|TRBV6-5
TGTGCCAGCAGGCATAACAGGGGTGATATCCACGAGCAGTACTTC
CASRHNRGDIHEQYF
>.|TRBJ1-3|.|TRBV2
TGTGCCAGCAGTGATCGGGAATTTGGAAACACCATATATTTT
CASSDREFGNTIYF
>.|TRBJ2-7|once|TRBV4-2
TGTGCCAGCAGCCACAGCGGCGCCGAGCAGTACTTC
CASSHSGAEQYF
>.|TRBJ1-2|.|TRBV7-9
TGTGCCAGCAGCTTAGGAAGGGGTGGGAATGGCTACACCTTC
CASSLGRGGNGYTF
>TRBD1|TRBJ1-1|.|TRBV6-5
TGTGCCAGCAGTTACGAGGGGGCGAGTTCTGAAGCTTTCTTT
CASSYEGASSEAFF
>.|TRBJ2-7|.|TRBV7-9
TGTGCCAGCAGCGCCGCGTACGAGCAGTACTTC
CASSAAYEQYF
>TRBD2|TRBJ2-1|.|TRBV4-1
TGCGCCAGCAGCCTCCGGACTAGCGGGGGGTCTGAGCAGTTCTTC
CASSLRTSGGSEQFF
>.|TRBJ1-2|.|TRBV7-2
TGTGCCAGCAGCTTAGGGCGGTTGTCCTATGGCTACACCTTC
CASSLGRLSYGYTF
>TRBD2|TRBJ2-3|.|TRBV5-1
TGCGCCAGCAGCTCCCGACTAGCGGGCACAGATACGCAGTATTTT
CASSSRLAGTDTQYF
>TRBD1|TRBJ2-1|.|TRBV19
TGTGCCAGTTCCGAACAGGGGTATGATGAGCAGTTCTTC
CASSEQGYDEQFF
>.|TRBJ1-1|.|TRBV9
TGTGCCAGCAGCCCCCGGGGGACTGAAGCTTTCTTT
CASSPRGTEAFF
>.|TRBJ1-1|.|TRBV5-4
TGTGCCACCTCAGGGGACACTGAAGCTTTCTTT
CATSGDTEAFF
>.|TRBJ2-3|once|TRBV7-2
TGTGCCAGCAGCTCTAAGTGGGGGGTCGTCACAGATACGCAGTATTTT
CASSSKWGVVTDTQYF
>TRBD2|TRBJ2-1|.|TRBV2
TGTGCCAGCAGTGGGTTAGCGGGGGTTTCTGAGCAGTTCTTC
CASSGLAGVSEQFF
>TRBD2|TRBJ2-1|.|TRBV5-1
TGCGCCAGCAGCCTGACTAGCGGGGTATACAATGAGCAGTTCTTC
CASSLTSGVYNEQFF
>TRBD1|TRBJ2-2|.|TRBV9
TGTGCCAGCAGCGAGAGGGGACAGGGGACCGGGGAGCTGTTTTTT
CASSERGQGTGELFF
>TRBD2|TRBJ2-3|.|TRBV18
TGTGCCACGCTCGCAATAGCGGGTAGCACAGATACGCAGTATTTT
CATLAIAGSTDTQYF
>.|TRBJ1-1|once|TRBV25-1
TGTGCCAGCAGTGAATGGGAGGGTTCTGAAGCTTTCTTT
CASSEWEGSEAFF
>TRBD1|TRBJ1-6|.|TRBV5-4
TGTGCCAGCAGCGTGACAGGGTCTAATAATTCACCCCTCCACTTT
CASSVTGSNNSPLHF
>TRBD1|TRBJ2-2|.|TRBV15
TGTGCCACCAGCAGAGATTTAGGGACAGGGGCTCGCACCGGGGAGCTGTTTTTT
CATSRDLGTGARTGELFF
>.|TRBJ2-5|.|TRBV2
TGTGCCAGCAAAGAGGGAGGTCGGCAAGAGACCCAGTACTTC
CASKEGGRQETQYF
>.|TRBJ2-2|.|TRBV7-3
TGTGCCAGCAGCCAGGGGCCCGGGGAGCTGTTTTTT
CASSQGPGELFF
>TRBD1|TRBJ1-5|.|TRBV7-9
TGTGCCAGCAGCGCCGGGACAGGCAATCAGCCCCAGCATTTT
CASSAGTGNQPQHF
>.|TRBJ2-1|.|TRBV19
TGTGCCAGTAGTTGGGGACAAAATGAGCAGTTCTTC
CASSWGQNEQFF
>TRBD1|TRBJ1-1|.|TRBV18
TGTGCCAGCTCAATACTCACCGGGACAGGGATTGGAAACACTGAAGCTTTCTTT
CASSILTGTGIGNTEAFF
>TRBD2|TRBJ2-1|.|TRBV5-1
TGCGCCAGCAGCTTGTCAGCGGGAGGGGGCAATGAGCAGTTCTTC
CASSLSAGGGNEQFF
>.|TRBJ1-5|.|TRBV6-1
TGTGCCAGCAGTGAGGGCACACCCAATCAGCCCCAGCATTTT
CASSEGTPNQPQHF
>.|TRBJ1-2|few|TRBV30
TGTGCCTGGAGTGTACAAGCTAACTATGGCTACACCTTC
CAWSVQANYGYTF
>.|TRBJ1-2|once|TRBV6-5
TGTGCCAGCAGTTTAACGGGGAACTATGGCTACACCTTC
CASSLTGNYGYTF
>.|TRBJ1-2|.|TRBV19
TGTGCCAGTAATTTACCGGGGATGGATGGCTACACCTTC
CASNLPGMDGYTF
>TRBD1|TRBJ1-4|once|TRBV29-1
TGCAGCGTGGCGGGACAGACCAATGAAAAACTGTTTTTT
CSVAGQTNEKLFF
>TRBD1|TRBJ1-6|.|TRBV5-1
TGCGCCAGCAGCCTGGACAGGGGGGTAAATTCACCCCTCCACTTT
CASSLDRGVNSPLHF
>TRBD1|TRBJ2-3|few|TRBV5-1
TGCGCCAGCAATCTGTTGGGACAGGGCACAGATACGCAGTATTTT
CASNLLGQGTDTQYF
>.|TRBJ2-1|few|TRBV5-1
TGCGCCAGCAGCTCTGACAGTTCCTACAATGAGCAGTTCTTC
CASSSDSSYNEQFF
>.|TRBJ1-2|.|TRBV2
TGTGCCAGCAGACCCGGACAGCCTTATGGCTACACCTTC
CASRPGQPYGYTF
>TRBD1|TRBJ2-7|once|TRBV14
TGTGCCAGCAGCCACCTCTTAGGGGACAGCTACGAGCAGTACTTC
CASSHLLGDSYEQYF
>.|TRBJ2-1|.|TRBV9
TGTGCCAGCAGCCCAGGGCAGAACAATGAGCAGTTCTTC
CASSPGQNNEQFF
>.|TRBJ1-3|.|TRBV5-5
TGTGCCAGCAGCTTTCAGGGGTCCTCTGGAAACACCATATATTTT
CASSFQGSSGNTIYF
>.|TRBJ1-1|few|TRBV6-5
TGTGCCAGCAAACTACAGGGGAACACTGAAGCTTTCTTT
CASKLQGNTEAFF
>.|TRBJ1-3|once|TRBV7-3
TGTGCCAGCAGCCCAGGGCGGAACTCTGGAAACACCATATATTTT
CASSPGRNSGNTIYF
>.|TRBJ2-4|once|TRBV4-1
TGCGCCAGCAGCCAAGGGGAGCTAGCCAAAAACATTCAGTACTTC
CASSQGELAKNIQYF
>TRBD1|TRBJ2-7|.|TRBV5-8
TGTGCCAGCAGCTCCCGGGACAGGGGCGACGAGCAGTACTTC
CASSSRDRGDEQYF
>.|TRBJ2-2|few|TRBV7-3
TGTGCCAGCAGCTCCCAAAGCGGGCTGGCCGGGGAGCTGTTTTTT
CASSSQSGLAGELFF
>.|TRBJ2-7|.|TRBV2
TGTGCCAGCAGTGAAACTTCAACGATGGGCGAGCAGTACTTC
CASSETSTMGEQYF
>TRBD1|TRBJ1-6|.|TRBV9
TGTGCCAGCAGCGTAGTAGGCAGGGGGAATTCACCCCTCCACTTT
CASSVVGRGNSPLHF
>TRBD2|TRBJ2-3|.|TRBV2
TGTGCCAGCAGCGCCCTAGCGGGGGGTGGGACAGATACGCAGTATTTT
CASSALAGGGTDTQYF